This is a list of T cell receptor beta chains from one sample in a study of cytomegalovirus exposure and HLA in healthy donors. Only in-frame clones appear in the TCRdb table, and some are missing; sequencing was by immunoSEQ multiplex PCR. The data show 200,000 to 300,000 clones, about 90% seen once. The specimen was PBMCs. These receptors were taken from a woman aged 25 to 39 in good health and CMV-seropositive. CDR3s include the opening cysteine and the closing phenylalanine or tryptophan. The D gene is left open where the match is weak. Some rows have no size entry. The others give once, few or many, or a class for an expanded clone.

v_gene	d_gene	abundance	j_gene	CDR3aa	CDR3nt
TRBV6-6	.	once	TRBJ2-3	CASRRQDSTDTQYF	TGTGCCAGCAGGCGACAGGACTCCACAGATACGCAGTATTTT
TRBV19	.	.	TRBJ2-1	CASTPLGHYNEQFF	TGTGCCAGTACCCCCCTCGGACACTACAATGAGCAGTTCTTC
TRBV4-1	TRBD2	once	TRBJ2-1	CASSLGLAVSSYNEQFF	TGCGCCAGCAGTCTGGGACTAGCGGTTAGCTCCTACAATGAGCAGTTCTTC
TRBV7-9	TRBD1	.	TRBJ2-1	CASSPGTGGSGNEQFF	TGTGCCAGCAGCCCCGGGACAGGGGGCTCGGGCAATGAGCAGTTCTTC
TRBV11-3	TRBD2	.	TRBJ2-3	CASSPSSGREDTQYF	TGTGCCAGCAGCCCTTCTAGCGGGAGAGAAGATACGCAGTATTTT
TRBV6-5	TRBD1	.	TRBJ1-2	CASRFGTGAPYTF	TGTGCCAGCAGGTTCGGGACAGGGGCCCCGTACACCTTC
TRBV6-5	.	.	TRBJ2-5	CASSYRAYQETQYF	TGTGCCAGCAGTTACAGAGCCTACCAAGAGACCCAGTACTTC
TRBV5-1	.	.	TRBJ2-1	CASGAAAENEQFF	TGCGCCAGCGGCGCGGCGGCCGAGAATGAGCAGTTCTTC
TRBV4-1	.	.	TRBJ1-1	CASSQDLAEAFF	TGCGCCAGCAGCCAAGATTTAGCTGAAGCTTTCTTT
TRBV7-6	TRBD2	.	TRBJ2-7	CASSLASSGNYEQYF	TGTGCCAGCAGCTTAGCGTCTAGCGGGAACTACGAGCAGTACTTC
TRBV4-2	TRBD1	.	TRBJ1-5	CASSQATGAGNQPQHF	TGTGCCAGCAGCCAAGCAACAGGGGCCGGTAATCAGCCCCAGCATTTT
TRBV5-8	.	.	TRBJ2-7	CASSLYGSLGYEQYF	TGTGCCAGCAGCTTGTACGGGAGCCTGGGCTACGAGCAGTACTTC
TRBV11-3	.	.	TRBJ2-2	CASSLAVSYTGELFF	TGTGCCAGCAGCTTAGCAGTGTCTTACACCGGGGAGCTGTTTTTT
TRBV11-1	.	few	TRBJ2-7	CASSLAQGIPYEQYF	TGTGCCAGCAGCTTAGCACAGGGAATCCCCTACGAGCAGTACTTC
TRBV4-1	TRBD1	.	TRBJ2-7	CASSQQPGTGYEQYF	TGCGCCAGCAGCCAACAGCCCGGGACAGGTTACGAGCAGTACTTC
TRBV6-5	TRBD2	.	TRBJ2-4	CASSLLAAKNIQYF	TGTGCCAGCAGTTTACTAGCGGCGAAAAACATTCAGTACTTC
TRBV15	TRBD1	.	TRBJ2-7	CATSRDEPRQGRKFEQYF	TGTGCCACCAGCAGAGATGAACCTAGACAGGGGCGTAAATTCGAGCAGTACTTC
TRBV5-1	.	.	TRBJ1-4	CASSLGVFQVGEKLFF	TGCGCCAGCAGCTTGGGGGTTTTTCAGGTTGGCGAAAAACTGTTTTTT
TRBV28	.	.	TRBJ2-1	CAARVNGDEQFF	TGCGCCGCCAGGGTAAATGGCGATGAGCAGTTCTTC
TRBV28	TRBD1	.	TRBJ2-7	CASRVFRGNIAEQYF	TGTGCCAGCAGGGTGTTCAGGGGGAATATAGCCGAGCAGTACTTC
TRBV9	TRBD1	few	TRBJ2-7	CASSATGGPYEQYF	TGTGCCAGCAGCGCGACAGGGGGCCCCTACGAGCAGTACTTC
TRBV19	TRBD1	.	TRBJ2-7	CASSYSGQGASYEQYF	TGTGCCAGTAGTTATTCGGGACAGGGGGCCTCCTACGAGCAGTACTTC
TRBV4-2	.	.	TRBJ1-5	CASSQDGYQPQHF	TGTGCCAGCAGCCAAGACGGGTATCAGCCCCAGCATTTT
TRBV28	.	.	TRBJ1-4	CASSPQNVNEKLFF	TGTGCCAGCAGCCCACAGAACGTTAATGAAAAACTGTTTTTT
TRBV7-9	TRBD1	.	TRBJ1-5	CASSEQGNQPQHF	TGTGCCAGCAGCGAACAGGGGAATCAGCCCCAGCATTTT
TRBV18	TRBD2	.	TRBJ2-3	CASSSGRGTDTQYF	TGTGCCAGCTCAAGCGGGAGGGGAACAGATACGCAGTATTTT
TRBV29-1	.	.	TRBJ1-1	CSAAGRMNTEAFF	TGCAGCGCCGCAGGGCGGATGAACACTGAAGCTTTCTTT
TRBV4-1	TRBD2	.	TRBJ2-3	CASSQEPPGLAGEFTTDTQYF	TGCGCCAGCAGCCAAGAACCACCGGGACTAGCGGGAGAATTTACAACAGATACGCAGTATTTT
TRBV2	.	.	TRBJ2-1	CASIRTLGSYNEQFF	TGTGCCAGCATTCGCACCCTCGGCTCCTACAATGAGCAGTTCTTC
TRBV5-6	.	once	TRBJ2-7	CASSLETGRPMRYEQYF	TGTGCCAGCAGCTTAGAAACGGGTCGTCCGATGCGCTACGAGCAGTACTTC
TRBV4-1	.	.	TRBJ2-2	CASSQAILAVAGELFF	TGCGCCAGCAGCCAGGCCATACTAGCAGTGGCCGGGGAGCTGTTTTTT
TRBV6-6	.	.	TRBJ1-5	CASSREDQPQHF	TGTGCCAGCAGCCGCGAAGATCAGCCCCAGCATTTT
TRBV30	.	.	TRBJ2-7	CAWGGAGAEQYF	TGTGCCTGGGGAGGGGCGGGGGCCGAGCAGTACTTC
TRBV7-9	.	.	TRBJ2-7	CASSLVTGITYEQYF	TGTGCCAGCAGCCTAGTCACAGGGATTACCTACGAGCAGTACTTC
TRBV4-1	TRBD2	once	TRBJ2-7	CASSQLLSGFYEQYF	TGCGCCAGCAGCCAATTGCTTAGCGGGTTCTACGAGCAGTACTTC
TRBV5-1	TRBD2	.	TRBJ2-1	CASSQGTSGRADEQFF	TGCGCCAGCAGCCAGGGGACTAGCGGGAGGGCCGATGAGCAGTTCTTC
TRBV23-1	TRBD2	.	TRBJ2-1	CASSQSLREGPDEQFF	TGCGCCAGCAGTCAATCGTTGCGGGAGGGCCCCGATGAGCAGTTCTTC
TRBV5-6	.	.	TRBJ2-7	CASCRGDEQYF	TGTGCCAGCTGCAGAGGAGACGAGCAGTACTTC
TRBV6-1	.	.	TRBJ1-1	CASSSSGNTEAFF	TGTGCCAGCAGCTCATCAGGTAACACTGAAGCTTTCTTT
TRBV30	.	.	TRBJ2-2	CAWSSRTNANTGELFF	TGTGCCTGGAGTTCTCGGACAAACGCGAACACCGGGGAGCTGTTTTTT
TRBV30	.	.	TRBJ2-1	CAWSVWREQFF	TGTGCCTGGAGTGTATGGAGGGAGCAGTTCTTC